A single sample gave rise to the 9 T cell receptor beta chains below, sequenced in a study of monozygotic twins with cystic fibrosis. The table came from immunoSEQ multiplex PCR; TCRdb's copy has only in-frame clones and leaves some out. The sample includes roughly 20,000 clones, more than 80% of them seen just once. The sequenced sample consisted of blood. The source is a girl aged 2 to 9 with cystic fibrosis.

The chain combines TRBV5-8 with TRBJ2-3; D may be TRBD1 or TRBD2 (5 bases each). The V and J ends lost 3 bases and 5 bases respectively, with 19 bases between them. Germline loops: CDR1 SGHTS, CDR2 YDEGEE. The CDR3 has 16 residues. The CDR3 DNA sequence: TGTGCCAGCAGCTCCCGGGGCGAGCAAAGATTAGATACGCAGTATTTT. Its translation: CASSSRGEQRLDTQYF.

As regards this clone: The sample carries other DNA sequences with the same CDR3. The DNA of the CDR3 is TGTGCCAGCAGCCAAGTGATGAACACTGAAGCTTTCTTT. Amino acid sequence: CASSQVMNTEAFF. The rearrangement links TRBV14 to TRBJ1-1; D remains unclear. The CDR3 contains 13 residues. Trimming left V 1 base short and J 0 bases short, with 3 bases between. Germline CDR1 reads SGHDN; CDR2 reads FVKESK.

This chain joins TRBV7-2 and TRBJ2-7; 8 nucleotides align to TRBD2. V shed 3 bases and J 5 bases; nucleotides not matched to a gene: 6. CDR3 length equals 14 residues. Germline V gene data show CDR1 as SGHTA and CDR2 as FQGNSA. The CDR3 here is CASSFQRERNEQYF. CDR3 nucleotides: TGTGCCAGCAGCTTCCAGCGGGAGCGGAACGAGCAGTACTTC.

This clone showed up just once. The chain has TRBV7-2 and TRBJ2-1, with 13 bases that match TRBD2. The V and J ends lost 2 bases and 1 base, in that order; junction bases with no gene match: 5. CDR1 and CDR2 from the germline V gene are SGHTA and FQGNSA. The CDR3 sequence is 18 residues long. This CDR3 reads CASSLSGLAGQSYNEQFF. The CDR3 coding sequence is TGTGCCAGCAGCTTATCGGGACTAGCGGGACAATCCTACAATGAGCAGTTCTTC.

The genes are TRBV6-6 and TRBJ1-3; D not resolved. The CDR3 has 15 amino acids. Germline lookup yields CDR1 MNHNY and CDR2 SVGAGI (reference sequence). V was clipped by 0 bases and J by 5 bases, with 11 bases between them. CDR3 protein: CASSYSGQTRNTIYF. In nucleotides, the CDR3 is TGTGCCAGCAGTTACTCCGGGCAGACCCGAAACACCATATATTTT.

This clone was detected only a few times. This chain connects TRBV5-1 to TRBJ1-1; D is possibly TRBD1 (6 bases). This CDR3 spans 15 amino acids. Germline values: CDR1 SGHRS, CDR2 YFSETQ. Trimming removed 4 bases from V and 1 base from J, with 14 bases in between. The DNA of the CDR3 is TGCGCCAGCAGCCCGGGCCAGGGGAGGAACACTGAAGCTTTCTTT. It encodes CASSPGQGRNTEAFF.

This clone was recorded only once. The rearrangement links TRBV4-1 to TRBJ2-7; D is ambiguous. CDR1 MGHRA and CDR2 YSYEKL come from the germline V gene. This CDR3 has 13 amino acids. Deletions cut 1 base from V and 3 bases from J, with 7 bases between. CDR3 in amino acids: CASSQVLHYEQYF. CDR3 nucleotides: TGCGCCAGCAGCCAAGTATTACACTACGAGCAGTACTTC.

CDR3 sequence: CASRYIQGANYGYTF. The CDR3 DNA reads as TGTGCCAGCAGATATATACAGGGGGCTAACTATGGCTACACCTTC. This chain uses TRBV5-6 with TRBJ1-2; 8 bases fit TRBD1. Germline lookup yields CDR1 SGHDT and CDR2 YYEEEE. The V and J ends lost 5 bases and 0 bases, in that order; junction bases with no gene match: 6. This CDR3 is built from 15 residues.

This chain connects TRBV7-9 to TRBJ2-1; weak D call: TRBD1 (8 bases). Looked up from germline, CDR1 is SEHNR and CDR2 is FQNEAQ (reference sequence). Trimming left V 3 bases short and J 5 bases short, with 14 bases between. The CDR3 extends over 15 amino acids. The CDR3 sequence: CASSFYRGGNNEQFF. DNA of the CDR3: TGTGCCAGCAGCTTTTACAGGGGGGGTAACAATGAGCAGTTCTTC.